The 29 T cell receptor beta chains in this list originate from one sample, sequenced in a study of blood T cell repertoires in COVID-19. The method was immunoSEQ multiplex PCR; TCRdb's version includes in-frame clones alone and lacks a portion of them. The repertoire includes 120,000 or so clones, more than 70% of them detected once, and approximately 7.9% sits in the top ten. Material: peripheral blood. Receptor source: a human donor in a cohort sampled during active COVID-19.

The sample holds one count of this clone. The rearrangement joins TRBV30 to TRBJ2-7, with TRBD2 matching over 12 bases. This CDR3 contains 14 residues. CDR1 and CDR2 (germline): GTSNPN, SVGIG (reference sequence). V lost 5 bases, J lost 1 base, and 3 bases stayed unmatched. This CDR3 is CAWALAGGSYEQYF. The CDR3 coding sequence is TGTGCCTGGGCTCTAGCGGGAGGGTCCTACGAGCAGTACTTC.

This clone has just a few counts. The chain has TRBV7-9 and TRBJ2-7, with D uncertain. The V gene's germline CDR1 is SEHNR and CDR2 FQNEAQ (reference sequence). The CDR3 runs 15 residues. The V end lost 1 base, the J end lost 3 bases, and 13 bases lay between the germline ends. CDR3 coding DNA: TGTGCCAGCAGCTTAGTACGTGACACTTTCTACGAGCAGTACTTC. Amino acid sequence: CASSLVRDTFYEQYF. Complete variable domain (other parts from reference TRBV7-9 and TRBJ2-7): DTGVSQNPRHKITKRGQNVTFRCDPISEHNRLYWYRQTLGQGPEFLTYFQNEAQLEKSRLLSDRFSAERPKGSFSTLEIQRTEQGDSAMYLCASSLVRDTFYEQYFGPGTRLTVT.

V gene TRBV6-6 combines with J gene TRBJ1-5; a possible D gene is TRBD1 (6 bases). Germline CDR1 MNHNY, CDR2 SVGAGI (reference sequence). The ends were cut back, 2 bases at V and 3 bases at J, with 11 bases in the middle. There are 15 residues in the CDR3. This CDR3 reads CASSYKGENNQPQHF. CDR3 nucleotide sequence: TGTGCCAGCAGTTACAAGGGGGAAAACAATCAGCCCCAGCATTTT.

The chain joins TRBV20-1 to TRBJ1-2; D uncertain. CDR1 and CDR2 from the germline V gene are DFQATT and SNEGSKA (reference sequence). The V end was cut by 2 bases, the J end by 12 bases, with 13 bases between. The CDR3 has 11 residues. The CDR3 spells CSARTDGDNTF. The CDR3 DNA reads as TGCAGTGCTAGAACTGACGGCGACAACACCTTC.

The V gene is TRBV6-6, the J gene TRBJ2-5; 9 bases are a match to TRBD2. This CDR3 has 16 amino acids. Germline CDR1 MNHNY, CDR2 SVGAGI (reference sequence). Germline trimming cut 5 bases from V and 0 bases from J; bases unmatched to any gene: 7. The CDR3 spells CASSPLAGDNQETQYF. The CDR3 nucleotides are TGTGCCAGCAGTCCCTTAGCGGGGGACAACCAAGAGACCCAGTACTTC.

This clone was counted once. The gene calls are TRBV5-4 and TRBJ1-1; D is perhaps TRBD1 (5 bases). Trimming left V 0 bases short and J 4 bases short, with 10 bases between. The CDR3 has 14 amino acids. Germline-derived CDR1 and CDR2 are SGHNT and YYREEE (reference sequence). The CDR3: CASSLAQGTTEAFF. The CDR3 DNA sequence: TGTGCCAGCAGCTTGGCCCAGGGTACCACTGAAGCTTTCTTT.

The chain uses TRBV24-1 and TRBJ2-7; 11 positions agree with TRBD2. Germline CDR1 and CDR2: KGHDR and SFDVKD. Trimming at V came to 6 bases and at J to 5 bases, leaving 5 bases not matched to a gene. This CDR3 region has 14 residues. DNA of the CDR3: TGTGCCACCAGTACTAGCGGGAGTGTCAACGAGCAGTACTTC. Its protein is CATSTSGSVNEQYF.

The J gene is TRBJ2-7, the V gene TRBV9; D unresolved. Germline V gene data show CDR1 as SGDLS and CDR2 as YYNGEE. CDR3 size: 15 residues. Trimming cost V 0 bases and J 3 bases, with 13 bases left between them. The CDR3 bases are TGTGCCAGCAGCGTAGGCCACATCCTAGGCTACGAGCAGTACTTC. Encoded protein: CASSVGHILGYEQYF.

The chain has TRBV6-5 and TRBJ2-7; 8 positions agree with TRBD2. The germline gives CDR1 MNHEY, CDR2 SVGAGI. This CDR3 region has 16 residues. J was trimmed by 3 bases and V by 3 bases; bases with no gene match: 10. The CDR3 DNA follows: TGTGCCAGCAGTTATTTTTCCCCCGGGACTAGCTACGAGCAGTACTTC. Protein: CASSYFSPGTSYEQYF.

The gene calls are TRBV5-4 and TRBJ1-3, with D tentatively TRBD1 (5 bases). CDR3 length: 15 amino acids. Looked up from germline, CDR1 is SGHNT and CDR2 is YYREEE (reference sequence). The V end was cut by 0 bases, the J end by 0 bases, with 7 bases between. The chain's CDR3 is CASSLAGASGNTIYF. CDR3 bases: TGTGCCAGCAGCTTGGCTGGGGCCTCTGGAAACACCATATATTTT.

DNA of the CDR3: TGTGCCAGCAGCCCCGTGGTGGGGCGGGGGGTAACCTACGAGCAGTACTTC. This sequence encodes CASSPVVGRGVTYEQYF. The V gene is TRBV3-1 (or the pseudogene TRBV3-2), the J gene TRBJ2-7, with 8 bases fitting TRBD2. J was trimmed by 2 bases and V by 4 bases; bases with no gene match: 13. The germline gives CDR1 LGHDT, CDR2 YNNKEL (reference sequence). The CDR3 runs to 17 residues.

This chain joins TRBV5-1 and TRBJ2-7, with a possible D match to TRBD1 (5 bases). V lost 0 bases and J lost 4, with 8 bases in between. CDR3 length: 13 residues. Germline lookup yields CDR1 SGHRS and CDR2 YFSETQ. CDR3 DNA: TGCGCCAGCAGCTTGGACAGGACATACGAGCAGTACTTC. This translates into CASSLDRTYEQYF.

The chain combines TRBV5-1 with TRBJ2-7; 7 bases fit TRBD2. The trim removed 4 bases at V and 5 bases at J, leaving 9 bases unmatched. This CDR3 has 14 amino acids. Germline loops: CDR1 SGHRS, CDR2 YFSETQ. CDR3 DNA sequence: TGCGCCAGCAGCCGAGCCCAGGGAGGGAACGAGCAGTACTTC. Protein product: CASSRAQGGNEQYF.

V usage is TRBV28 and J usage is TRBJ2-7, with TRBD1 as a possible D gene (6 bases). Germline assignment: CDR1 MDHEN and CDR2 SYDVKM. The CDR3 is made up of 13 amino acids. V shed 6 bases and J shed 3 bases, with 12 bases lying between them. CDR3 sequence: CASSPDRVYEQYF. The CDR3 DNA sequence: TGTGCCAGCAGCCCGGACAGAGTCTACGAGCAGTACTTC.

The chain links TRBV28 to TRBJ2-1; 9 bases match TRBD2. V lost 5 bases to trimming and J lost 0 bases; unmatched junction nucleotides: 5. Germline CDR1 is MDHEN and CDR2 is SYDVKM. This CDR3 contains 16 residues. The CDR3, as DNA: TGTGCCAGCAGTCCCTTAGCGGGGGCCTCCTACAATGAGCAGTTCTTC. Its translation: CASSPLAGASYNEQFF. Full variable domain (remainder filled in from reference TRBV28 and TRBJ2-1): DVKVTQSSRYLVKRTGEKVFLECVQDMDHENMFWYRQDPGLGLRLIYFSYDVKMKEKGDIPEGYSVSREKKERFSLILESASTNQTSMYLCASSPLAGASYNEQFFGPGTRLTVL.

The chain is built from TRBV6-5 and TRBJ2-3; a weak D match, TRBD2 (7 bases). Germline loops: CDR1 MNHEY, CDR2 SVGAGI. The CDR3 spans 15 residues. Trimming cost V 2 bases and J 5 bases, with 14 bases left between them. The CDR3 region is CASSYRGAGEDTQYF. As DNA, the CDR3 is TGTGCCAGCAGTTACCGGGGGGCCGGTGAAGATACGCAGTATTTT.

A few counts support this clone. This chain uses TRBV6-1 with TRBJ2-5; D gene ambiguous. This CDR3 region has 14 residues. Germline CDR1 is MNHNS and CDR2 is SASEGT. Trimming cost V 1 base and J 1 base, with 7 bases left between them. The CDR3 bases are TGTGCCAGCAGTGAAGGTTCCAGCCAAGAGACCCAGTACTTC. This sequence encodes CASSEGSSQETQYF.

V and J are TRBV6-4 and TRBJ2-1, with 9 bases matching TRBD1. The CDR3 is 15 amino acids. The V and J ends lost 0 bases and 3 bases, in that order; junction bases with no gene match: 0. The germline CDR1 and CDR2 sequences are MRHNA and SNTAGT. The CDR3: CASSDSTGGYNEQFF. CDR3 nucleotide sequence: TGTGCCAGCAGTGACTCGACAGGGGGCTACAATGAGCAGTTCTTC.

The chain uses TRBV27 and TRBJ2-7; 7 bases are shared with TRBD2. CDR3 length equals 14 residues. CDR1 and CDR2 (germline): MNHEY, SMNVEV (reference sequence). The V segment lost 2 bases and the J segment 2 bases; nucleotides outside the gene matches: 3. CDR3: CASSLRAGAYEQYF. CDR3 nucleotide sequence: TGTGCCAGCAGTTTACGGGCGGGGGCCTACGAGCAGTACTTC.

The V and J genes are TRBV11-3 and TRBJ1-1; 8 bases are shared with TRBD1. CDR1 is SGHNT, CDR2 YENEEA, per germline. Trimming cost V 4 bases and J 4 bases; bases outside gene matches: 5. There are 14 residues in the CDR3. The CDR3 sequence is CASSSNDRGTEAFF. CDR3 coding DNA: TGTGCCAGCAGCTCGAACGACAGGGGCACTGAAGCTTTCTTT.

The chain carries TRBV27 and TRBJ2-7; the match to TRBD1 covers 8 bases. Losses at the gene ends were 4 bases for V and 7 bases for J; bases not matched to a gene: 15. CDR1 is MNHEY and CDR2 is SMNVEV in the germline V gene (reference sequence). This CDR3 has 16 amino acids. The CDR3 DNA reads TGTGCCAGCAGTTCCCCAGGACAGGGTCCTACCCTGGAGCAGTACTTC. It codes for CASSSPGQGPTLEQYF.

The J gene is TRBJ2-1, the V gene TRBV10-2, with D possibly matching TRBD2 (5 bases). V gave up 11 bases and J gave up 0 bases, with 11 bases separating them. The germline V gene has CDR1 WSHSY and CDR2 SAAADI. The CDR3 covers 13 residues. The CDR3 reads CAGAGSSYNEQFF. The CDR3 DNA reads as TGCGCCGGCGCGGGTAGCTCCTACAATGAGCAGTTCTTC.

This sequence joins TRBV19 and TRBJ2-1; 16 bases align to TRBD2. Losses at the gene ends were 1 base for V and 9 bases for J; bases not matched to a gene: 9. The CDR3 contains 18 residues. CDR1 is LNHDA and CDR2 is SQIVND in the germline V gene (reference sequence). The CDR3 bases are TGTGCCAGTAGTATAGCGCCGGGACTAGCGGGAGGGCCCCCTGAGCAGTTCTTC. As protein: CASSIAPGLAGGPPEQFF.

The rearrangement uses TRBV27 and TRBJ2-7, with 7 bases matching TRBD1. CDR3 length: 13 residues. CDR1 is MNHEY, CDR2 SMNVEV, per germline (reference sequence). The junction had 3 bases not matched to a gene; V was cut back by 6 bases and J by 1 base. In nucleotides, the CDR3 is TGTGCCAGCAGCCAGGGACAGTCCTACGAGCAGTACTTC. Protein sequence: CASSQGQSYEQYF.

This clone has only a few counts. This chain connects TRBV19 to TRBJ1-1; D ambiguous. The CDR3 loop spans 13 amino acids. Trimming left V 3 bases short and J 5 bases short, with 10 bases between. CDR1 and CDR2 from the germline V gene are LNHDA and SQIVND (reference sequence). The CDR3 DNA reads TGTGCCAGTAGTATCTACAGTGGGACTGAAGCTTTCTTT. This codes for CASSIYSGTEAFF.

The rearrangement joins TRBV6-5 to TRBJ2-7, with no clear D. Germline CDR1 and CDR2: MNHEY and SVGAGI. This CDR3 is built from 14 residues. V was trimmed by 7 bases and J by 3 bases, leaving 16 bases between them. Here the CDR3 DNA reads TGTGCCAGCAACCCGATAGCCACCAGCTACGAGCAGTACTTC. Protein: CASNPIATSYEQYF.

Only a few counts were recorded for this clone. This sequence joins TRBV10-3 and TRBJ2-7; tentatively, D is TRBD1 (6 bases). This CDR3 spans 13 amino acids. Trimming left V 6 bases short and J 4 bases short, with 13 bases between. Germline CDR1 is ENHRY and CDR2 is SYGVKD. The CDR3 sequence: CAIRPDSSYEQYF. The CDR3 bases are TGTGCCATCAGGCCGGACAGTTCTTACGAGCAGTACTTC.

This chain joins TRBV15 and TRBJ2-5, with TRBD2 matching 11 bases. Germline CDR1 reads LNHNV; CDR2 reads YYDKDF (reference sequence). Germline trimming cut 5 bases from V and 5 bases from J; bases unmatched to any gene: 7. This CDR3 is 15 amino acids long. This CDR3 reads CATSGSGGAWETQYF. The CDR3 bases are TGTGCCACCAGCGGTAGCGGGGGGGCGTGGGAGACCCAGTACTTC. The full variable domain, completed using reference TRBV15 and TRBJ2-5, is DAMVIQNPRYQVTQFGKPVTLSCSQTLNHNVMYWYQQKSSQAPKLLFHYYDKDFNNEADTPDNFQSRRPNTSFCFLDIRSPGLGDTAMYLCATSGSGGAWETQYFGPGTRLLVL.

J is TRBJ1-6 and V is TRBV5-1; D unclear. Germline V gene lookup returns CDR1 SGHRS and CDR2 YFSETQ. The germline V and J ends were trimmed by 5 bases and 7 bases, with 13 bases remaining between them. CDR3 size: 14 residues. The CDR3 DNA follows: TGCGCCAGCAGTCCCACGGTCGGGAATTCACCCCTCCACTTT. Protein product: CASSPTVGNSPLHF.